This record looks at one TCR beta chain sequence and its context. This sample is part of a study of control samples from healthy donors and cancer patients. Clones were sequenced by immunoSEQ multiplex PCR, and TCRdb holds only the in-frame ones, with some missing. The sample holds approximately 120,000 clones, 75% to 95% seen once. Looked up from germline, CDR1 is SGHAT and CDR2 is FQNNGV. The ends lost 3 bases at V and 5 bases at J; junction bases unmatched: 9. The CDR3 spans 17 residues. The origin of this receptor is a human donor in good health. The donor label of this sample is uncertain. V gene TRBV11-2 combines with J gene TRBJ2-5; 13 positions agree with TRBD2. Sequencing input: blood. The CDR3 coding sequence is TGTGCCAGCAGCTTGGGTGGGACTAGCGGGATCCAGGAGACCCAGTACTTC. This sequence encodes CASSLGGTSGIQETQYF.